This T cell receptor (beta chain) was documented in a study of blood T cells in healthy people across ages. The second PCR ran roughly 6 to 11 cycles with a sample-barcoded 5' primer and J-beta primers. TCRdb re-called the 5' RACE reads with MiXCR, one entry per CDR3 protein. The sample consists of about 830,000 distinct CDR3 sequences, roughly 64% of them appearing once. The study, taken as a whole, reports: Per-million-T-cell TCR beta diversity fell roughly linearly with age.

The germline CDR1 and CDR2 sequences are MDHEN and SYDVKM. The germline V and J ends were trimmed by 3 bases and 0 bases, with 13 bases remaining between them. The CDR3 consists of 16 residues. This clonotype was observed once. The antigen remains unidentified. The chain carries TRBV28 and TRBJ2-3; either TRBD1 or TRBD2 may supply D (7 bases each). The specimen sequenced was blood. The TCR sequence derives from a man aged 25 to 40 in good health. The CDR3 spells CASSFQGGTSTDTQYF. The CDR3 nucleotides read TGTGCCAGCAGTTTCCAGGGGGGGACTAGCACAGATACGCAGTATTTT.